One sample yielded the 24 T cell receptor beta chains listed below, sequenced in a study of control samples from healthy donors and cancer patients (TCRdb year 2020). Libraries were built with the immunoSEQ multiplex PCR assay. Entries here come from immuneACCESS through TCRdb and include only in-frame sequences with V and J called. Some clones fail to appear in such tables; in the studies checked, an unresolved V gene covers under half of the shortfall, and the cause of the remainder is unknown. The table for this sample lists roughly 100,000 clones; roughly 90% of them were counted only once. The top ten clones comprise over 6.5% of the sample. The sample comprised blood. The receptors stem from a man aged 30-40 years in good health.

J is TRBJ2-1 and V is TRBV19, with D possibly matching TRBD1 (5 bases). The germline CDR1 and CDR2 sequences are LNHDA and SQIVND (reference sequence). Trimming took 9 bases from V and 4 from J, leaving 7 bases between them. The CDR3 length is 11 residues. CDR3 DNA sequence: TGTGCCAGCCAGGGTTACAATGAGCAGTTCTTC. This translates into CASQGYNEQFF.

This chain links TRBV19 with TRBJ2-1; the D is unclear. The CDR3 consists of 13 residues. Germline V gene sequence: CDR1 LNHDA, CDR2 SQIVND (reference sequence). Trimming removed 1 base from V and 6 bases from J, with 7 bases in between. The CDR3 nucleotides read TGTGCCAGTAGTATAGCGACTGGCAATGAGCAGTTCTTC. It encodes CASSIATGNEQFF. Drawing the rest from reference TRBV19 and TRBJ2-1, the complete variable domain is DGGITQSPKYLFRKEGQNVTLSCEQNLNHDAMYWYRQDPGQGLRLIYYSQIVNDFQKGDIAEGYSVSREKKESFPLTVTSAQKNPTAFYLCASSIATGNEQFFGPGTRLTVL.

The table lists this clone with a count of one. Here the CDR3 DNA reads TGTGCCAGCAGTACCATACACGCGAACACTGAAGCTTTCTTT. Encoded protein: CASSTIHANTEAFF. The genes are TRBV28 and TRBJ1-1; D remains unclear. The CDR3 runs 14 residues. The V gene's germline CDR1 is MDHEN and CDR2 SYDVKM. Trimming removed 5 bases at V and 1 base at J, with 11 bases between.

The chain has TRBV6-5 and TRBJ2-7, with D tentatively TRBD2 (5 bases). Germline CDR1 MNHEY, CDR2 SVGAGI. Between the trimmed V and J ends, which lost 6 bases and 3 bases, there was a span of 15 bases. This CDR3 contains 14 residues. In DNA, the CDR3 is TGTGCCAGCAGCGGACCCCTAGCACACTACGAGCAGTACGTC. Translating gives CASSGPLAHYEQYV.

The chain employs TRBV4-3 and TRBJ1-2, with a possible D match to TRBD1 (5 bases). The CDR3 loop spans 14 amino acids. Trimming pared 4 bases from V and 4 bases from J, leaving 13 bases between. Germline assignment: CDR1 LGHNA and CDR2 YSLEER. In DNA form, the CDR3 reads TGCGCCAGCAGCCGACAAGGGGTCCTCTATGGCTACACCTTC. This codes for CASSRQGVLYGYTF.

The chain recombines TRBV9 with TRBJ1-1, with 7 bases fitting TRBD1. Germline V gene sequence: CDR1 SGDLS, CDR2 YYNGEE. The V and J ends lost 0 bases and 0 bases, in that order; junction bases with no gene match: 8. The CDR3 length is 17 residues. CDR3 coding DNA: TGTGCCAGCAGCGTAGACCCCACAGGGGCGGTGAACACTGAAGCTTTCTTT. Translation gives CASSVDPTGAVNTEAFF.

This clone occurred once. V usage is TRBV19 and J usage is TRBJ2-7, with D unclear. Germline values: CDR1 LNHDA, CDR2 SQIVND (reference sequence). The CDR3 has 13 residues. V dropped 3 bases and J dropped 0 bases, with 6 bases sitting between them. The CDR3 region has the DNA TGTGCCAGTAGTATCGGCAACTCCTACGAGCAGTACTTC. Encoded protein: CASSIGNSYEQYF.

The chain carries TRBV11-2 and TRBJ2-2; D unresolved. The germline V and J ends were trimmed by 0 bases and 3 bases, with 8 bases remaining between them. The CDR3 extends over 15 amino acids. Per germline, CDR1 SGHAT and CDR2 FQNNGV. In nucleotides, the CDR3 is TGTGCCAGCAGCTTAGATTTCCGGGACACCGGGGAGCTGTTTTTT. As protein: CASSLDFRDTGELFF. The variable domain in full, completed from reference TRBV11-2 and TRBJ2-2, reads EAGVAQSPRYKIIEKRQSVAFWCNPISGHATLYWYQQILGQGPKLLIQFQNNGVVDDSQLPKDRFSAERLKGVDSTLKIQPAKLEDSAVYLCASSLDFRDTGELFFGEGSRLTVL.

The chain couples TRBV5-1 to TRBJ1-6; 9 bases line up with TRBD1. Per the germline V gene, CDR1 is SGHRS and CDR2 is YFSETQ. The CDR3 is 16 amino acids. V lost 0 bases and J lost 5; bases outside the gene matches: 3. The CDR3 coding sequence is TGCGCCAGCAGCTTGGCGGGACAGGGAAATAATTCACCCCTCCACTTT. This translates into CASSLAGQGNNSPLHF.

CDR3 sequence: CAISELETGGGAFF. The CDR3 DNA follows: TGTGCCATCAGTGAGTTAGAGACAGGGGGCGGTGCTTTCTTT. The chain recombines TRBV10-3 with TRBJ1-1, with 10 bases fitting TRBD1. Trimming at V came to 1 base and at J to 11 bases, leaving 7 bases not matched to a gene. Germline CDR1 is ENHRY and CDR2 is SYGVKD. The CDR3 is made up of 14 amino acids.

CDR3 sequence: CASCTVNSPLHF. CDR3 sequence (DNA): TGTGCCAGCTGCACCGTTAATTCACCCCTCCACTTT. The V call is TRBV7-2, the J call TRBJ1-6; D gene uncertain. V was pared by 8 bases and J by 6 bases, with 8 bases between. Germline V CDR1 and CDR2: SGHTA, FQGNSA. The CDR3 is 12 residues long.

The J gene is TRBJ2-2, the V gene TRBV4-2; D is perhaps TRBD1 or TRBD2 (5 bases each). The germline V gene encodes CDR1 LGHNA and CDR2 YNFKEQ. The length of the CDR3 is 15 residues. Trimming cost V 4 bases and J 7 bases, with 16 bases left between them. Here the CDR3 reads CASSRAGTLGGELFF. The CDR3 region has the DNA TGTGCCAGCAGCCGAGCCGGGACCTTGGGCGGGGAGCTGTTTTTT.

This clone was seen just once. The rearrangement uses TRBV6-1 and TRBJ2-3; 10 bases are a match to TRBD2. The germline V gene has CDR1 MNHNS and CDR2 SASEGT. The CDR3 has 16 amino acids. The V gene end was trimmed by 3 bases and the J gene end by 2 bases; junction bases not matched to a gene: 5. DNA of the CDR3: TGTGCCAGCAGTGATAAGGGACTAGCGAACACAGATACGCAGTATTTT. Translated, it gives CASSDKGLANTDTQYF.

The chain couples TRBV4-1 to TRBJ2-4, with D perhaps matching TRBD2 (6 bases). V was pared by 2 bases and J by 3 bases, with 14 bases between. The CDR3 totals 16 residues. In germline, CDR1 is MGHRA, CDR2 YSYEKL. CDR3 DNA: TGCGCCAGCAGCCAACCCCCTTGGACTAACAAAAACATTCAGTACTTC. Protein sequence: CASSQPPWTNKNIQYF.

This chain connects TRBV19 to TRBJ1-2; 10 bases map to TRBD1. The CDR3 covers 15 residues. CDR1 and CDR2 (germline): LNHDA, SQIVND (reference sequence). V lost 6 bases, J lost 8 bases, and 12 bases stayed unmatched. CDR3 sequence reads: CASSLPGTGVVGYTF. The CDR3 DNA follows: TGTGCCAGTAGCCTACCCGGGACAGGGGTAGTAGGCTACACCTTC.

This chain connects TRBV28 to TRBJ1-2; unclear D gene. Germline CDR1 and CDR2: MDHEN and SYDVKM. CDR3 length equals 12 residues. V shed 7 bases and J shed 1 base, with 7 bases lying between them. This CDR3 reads CASMTVNYGYTF. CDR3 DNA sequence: TGTGCCAGCATGACGGTTAACTATGGCTACACCTTC.

The CDR3 here is CASSPRLAGTTDTQYF. As DNA, the CDR3 is TGTGCCAGCAGCCCAAGACTAGCGGGAACGACAGATACGCAGTATTTT. This chain joins TRBV3-1 (or the pseudogene TRBV3-2) and TRBJ2-3; 11 bases agree with TRBD2. V lost 4 bases, J lost 3 bases, and 6 bases stayed unmatched. This CDR3 is 16 amino acids long. Germline lookup yields CDR1 LGHDT and CDR2 YNNKEL (reference sequence).

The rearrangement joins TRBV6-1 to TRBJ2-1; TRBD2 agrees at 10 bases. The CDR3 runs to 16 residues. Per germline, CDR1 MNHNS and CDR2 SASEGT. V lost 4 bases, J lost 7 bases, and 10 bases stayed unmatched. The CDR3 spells CASSARSGRALNEQFF. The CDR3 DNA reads TGTGCCAGCAGTGCACGCAGCGGGAGGGCCTTGAATGAGCAGTTCTTC.

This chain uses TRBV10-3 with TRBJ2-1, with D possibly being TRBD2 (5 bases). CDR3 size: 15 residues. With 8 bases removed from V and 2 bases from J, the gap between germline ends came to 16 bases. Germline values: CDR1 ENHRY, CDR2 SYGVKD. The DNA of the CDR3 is TGTGCCATCCTGTCTGAGGGCGATGCCTACAATGAGCAGTTCTTC. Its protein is CAILSEGDAYNEQFF.

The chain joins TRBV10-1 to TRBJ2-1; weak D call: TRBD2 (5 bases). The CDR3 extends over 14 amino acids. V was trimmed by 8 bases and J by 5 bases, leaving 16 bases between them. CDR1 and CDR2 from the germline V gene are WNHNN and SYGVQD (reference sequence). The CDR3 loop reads CASAMGPGNNEQFF. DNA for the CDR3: TGCGCCAGCGCCATGGGCCCGGGGAACAATGAGCAGTTCTTC.

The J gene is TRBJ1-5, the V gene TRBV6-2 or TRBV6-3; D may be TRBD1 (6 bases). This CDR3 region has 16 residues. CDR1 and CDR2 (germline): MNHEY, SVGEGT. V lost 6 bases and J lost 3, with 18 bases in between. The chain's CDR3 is CASSSVPTGSNQPQHF. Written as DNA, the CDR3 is TGTGCCAGCAGCTCCGTCCCCACAGGGTCCAATCAGCCCCAGCATTTT.

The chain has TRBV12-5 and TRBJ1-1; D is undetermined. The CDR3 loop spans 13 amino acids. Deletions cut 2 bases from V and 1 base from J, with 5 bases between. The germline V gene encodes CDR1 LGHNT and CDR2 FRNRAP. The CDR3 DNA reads TGTGCTAGTGGTTTGAAGGCGAACACTGAAGCTTTCTTT. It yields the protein CASGLKANTEAFF.

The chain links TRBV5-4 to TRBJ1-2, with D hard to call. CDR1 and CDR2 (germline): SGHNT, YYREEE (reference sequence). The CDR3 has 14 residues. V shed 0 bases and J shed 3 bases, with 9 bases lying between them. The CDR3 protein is CASSLGSSDYGYTF. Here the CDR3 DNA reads TGTGCCAGCAGCTTGGGATCTTCCGACTATGGCTACACCTTC.

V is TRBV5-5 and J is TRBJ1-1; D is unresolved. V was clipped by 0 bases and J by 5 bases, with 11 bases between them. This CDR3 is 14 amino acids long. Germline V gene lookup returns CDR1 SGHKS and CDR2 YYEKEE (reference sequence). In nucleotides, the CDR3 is TGTGCCAGCAGCTTGGTTGCTGGGGTGACTGAAGCTTTCTTT. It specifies CASSLVAGVTEAFF.